This TCR beta chain stems from a study of T cells in Graves' hyperthyroidism and ophthalmopathy (dated by TCRdb to the late 2010s). About the investigation overall: Peripheral blood was sampled at the time of initial diagnosis, prior to any treatment. To identify distinguishing TCR V-J signatures, a discovery cohort of about a hundred patients was used, comprising 40 to 45 with Graves' ophthalmopathy and some 60 with stable Graves' hyperthyroidism. Prospective prediction of ophthalmopathy was tested in an independent validation cohort consisting of some 19 hyperthyroidism patients and 17 patients who later progressed to ophthalmopathy. For training and testing, the roughly 100 patients in the discovery cohort were randomly divided in a 7:3 ratio. The study also compared thyroid tissue and blood T-cell repertoires from five or six Graves' hyperthyroidism patients. After sampling, hyperthyroidism patients received methimazole starting at 30 mg daily, and ophthalmopathy patients received high-dose intravenous methylprednisolone. According to the paper, TCR Vbeta CDR3 sequencing was carried out on more than 120 peripheral blood samples, which came from approximately 41 ophthalmopathy, under 80 hyperthyroidism and approximately 17 progressor patients.

Stable Graves' hyperthyroidism was defined as no progression to ophthalmopathy during 18 months of follow-up. Hyperthyroidism patients were newly diagnosed, with disease duration under 2 months, and aged 18 to 65 years. Patients with uncontrolled infections, other autoimmune diseases, pregnancy or lactation were excluded. Diagnoses were based on clinical symptoms, serum thyroxine and TRAb, thyroid ultrasound and orbital computed tomography. PBMCs were isolated from about 9 ml of fresh peripheral blood by Ficoll-Paque density gradient centrifugation. Total RNA was extracted with Trizol reagent, and quality was checked on an Agilent 2100 Bioanalyzer. Amplification of TCR beta CDR3 regions was carried out from RNA transcripts. A first-round RT-PCR of the TCR CDR3 used the HTBI primer set with the Qiagen OneStep RT-PCR kit. A second multiplex PCR round built the libraries, followed by size selection and purification. Libraries were sequenced paired-end with 100 bp reads on an Illumina HiSeq2000. In the source study's methods: SOAPnuke was used to process the raw data, removing reads that contained adapters or uncalled bases, had a mean Phred below 15, or lacked an exact match to the constant primer or identifier. High-quality paired reads were merged with COPE v1.2.5, and unique nucleotide sequences were defined as clonotypes. MiTCR v1.1 was used to align clonotypes to the IMGT TRBV, TRBD and TRBJ reference segments. Only V-J combinations with frequency above 0.0001, covering 99.2% of repertoires, were analysed. A TCS score was defined as the ratio of F50 (clonal expansion) to E x V (chaos), with BLOSUM62-based TCRdist applied between CDR3 peptides within each V-J. Welch's t-statistics and random forest reduced 500 to 550 V-J features to 13, which were used in a naive Bayes classifier (R e1071). TCRdb handled the public reads itself, with Q25 trimming in fastp and clone calling in MiXCR, and kept productive beta chains. One record per CDR3 amino acid sequence lists the most common genes and DNA. TCRdb, rather than the study authors, made the V and J calls. A total of a few hundred thousand distinct CDR3 sequences appear in this sample, 25% of them only once. The ten largest clonotypes hold about 73% of the sample.

The CDR3 runs 15 amino acids, cysteine and phenylalanine included. Solely the CDR3 DNA is kept, with 45 bases framed from the first base. Compared with germline, V lacks 6 bases and J lacks 2 bases; bases without a gene match: 5. CDR1 and CDR2 were assigned from the germline V gene as MNHEY and SVGEGT. The paper's findings and limits, for the study overall: Blood samples also contained most of the expanded thyroid clonotypes (frequency above 0.001), which suggests that blood repertoires may reflect thyroid immune responses. In validation, the model predicted progression to ophthalmopathy a median of roughly six months before onset, with about 64% sensitivity and roughly 77% specificity. Sample size was not statistically predetermined, and investigators were not blinded to group allocation. A model built on a 13 V-J signature distinguished ophthalmopathy from stable hyperthyroidism, reaching 85% to 90% sensitivity and 81.08% specificity in cross-validation and 80%/75% in testing.

This clonotype was recorded a few times. The antigen it recognizes is unknown. Per-nucleotide qualities are absent, and no much larger clonotype sits a single base away. This receptor was identified in a man aged 45-65 years with Graves' hyperthyroidism. Recombination joined TRBV6-2 or TRBV6-3 with TRBJ2-3, with 10 bases in between that match TRBD2. The sequenced sample consisted of blood. In nucleotides, the sequence is TGTGCCAGCAGAGGACTAGCGGTAAACACAGATACGCAGTATTTT. Translated, this is CASRGLAVNTDTQYF.